These T cell receptor beta chains were read from a single sample in a study of naive and memory T cell subsets. MiXCR was run by TCRdb on the UMI-ligation and nested PCR reads, yielding one entry per CDR3 protein. The table records approximately 150,000 distinct CDR3 sequences, roughly 22% of them present only once. The sample consisted of naive CD4+ T cells from blood. These receptors were obtained from a human donor in good health. Each CDR3 is given with its conserved first and last residue. The D gene is left open where the match is weak. The listing skips clone size in some rows; elsewhere it reads once, few, many or a size class.

CDR3 protein: CSVKSAGWYGYTF; CDR3 DNA: TGCAGCGTTAAGTCTGCGGGTTGGTACGGCTACACCTTC; clone size: few; J gene: TRBJ1-2; D gene: -; V gene: TRBV29-1
CDR3 protein: CASSSIDPNEKLFF; CDR3 DNA: TGTGCCAGCAGTTCAATTGACCCTAATGAAAAACTGTTTTTT; clone size: few; J gene: TRBJ1-4; D gene: -; V gene: TRBV28
CDR3 protein: CASTDGPSQPQHF; CDR3 DNA: TGTGCCAGCACCGACGGGCCCAGTCAGCCCCAGCATTTT; clone size: few; J gene: TRBJ1-5; D gene: -; V gene: TRBV2
CDR3 protein: CASSLAQGTYNEQFF; CDR3 DNA: TGTGCCAGCAGCTTAGCGCAGGGGACCTACAATGAGCAGTTCTTC; clone size: few; J gene: TRBJ2-1; D gene: -; V gene: TRBV7-2
CDR3 protein: CASSPKGLAGGRGGEQFF; CDR3 DNA: TGTGCCAGCAGCCCAAAGGGGCTAGCGGGAGGCCGGGGGGGTGAGCAGTTCTTC; clone size: few; J gene: TRBJ2-1; D gene: TRBD2; V gene: TRBV7-2
CDR3 protein: CASSPPGTAVQPQHF; CDR3 DNA: TGTGCCAGCAGTCCGCCCGGGACCGCTGTTCAGCCCCAGCATTTT; clone size: few; J gene: TRBJ1-5; D gene: -; V gene: TRBV28
CDR3 protein: CASSVAAENTEAFF; CDR3 DNA: TGTGCCAGCAGCGTAGCCGCAGAGAACACTGAAGCTTTCTTT; clone size: -; J gene: TRBJ1-1; D gene: -; V gene: TRBV9
CDR3 protein: CSVVTSGAAYEQYF; CDR3 DNA: TGCAGCGTTGTCACTAGCGGCGCGGCCTACGAGCAGTACTTC; clone size: -; J gene: TRBJ2-7; D gene: TRBD2; V gene: TRBV29-1
CDR3 protein: CASSPLPGANQPQHF; CDR3 DNA: TGTGCCAGCTCACCGTTACCCGGGGCCAATCAGCCCCAGCATTTT; clone size: few; J gene: TRBJ1-5; D gene: -; V gene: TRBV18
CDR3 protein: CASSYSPTDSSYNSPLHF; CDR3 DNA: TGTGCCAGCAGTTATTCGCCGACAGACAGCTCCTATAATTCACCCCTCCACTTT; clone size: few; J gene: TRBJ1-6; D gene: -; V gene: TRBV6-5
CDR3 protein: CSFKPRASGRGDTQYF; CDR3 DNA: TGCAGCTTCAAACCGAGGGCTAGCGGGAGGGGGGATACGCAGTATTTT; clone size: many; J gene: TRBJ2-3; D gene: TRBD2; V gene: TRBV29-1
CDR3 protein: CASSPRQGSEAFF; CDR3 DNA: TGTGCCAGCTCACCACGACAGGGGTCTGAAGCTTTCTTT; clone size: few; J gene: TRBJ1-1; D gene: TRBD1; V gene: TRBV18
CDR3 protein: CASSLRTHRTDTQYF; CDR3 DNA: TGTGCCAGCAGCCTTCGGACTCACCGCACAGATACGCAGTATTTT; clone size: -; J gene: TRBJ2-3; D gene: -; V gene: TRBV7-8
CDR3 protein: CASSQPGRNTGELFF; CDR3 DNA: TGTGCCAGCAGCCAACCGGGACGCAACACCGGGGAGCTGTTTTTT; clone size: -; J gene: TRBJ2-2; D gene: -; V gene: TRBV12-3/TRBV12-4
CDR3 protein: CATSRDQGDLYEQYF; CDR3 DNA: TGTGCCACCAGCAGAGATCAGGGAGACCTTTACGAGCAGTACTTC; clone size: few; J gene: TRBJ2-7; D gene: -; V gene: TRBV15
CDR3 protein: CASSAGLGASTDTQYF; CDR3 DNA: TGCGCCAGCAGCGCGGGACTTGGTGCGAGCACAGATACGCAGTATTTT; clone size: many; J gene: TRBJ2-3; D gene: -; V gene: TRBV5-1
CDR3 protein: CASTVHYSNQPQHF; CDR3 DNA: TGTGCCAGCACAGTCCATTATAGCAATCAGCCCCAGCATTTT; clone size: -; J gene: TRBJ1-5; D gene: -; V gene: TRBV6-2/TRBV6-3
CDR3 protein: CASSIPRTGTNYEQYF; CDR3 DNA: TGTGCCAGCAGCATTCCGCGGACAGGGACAAACTACGAGCAGTACTTC; clone size: many; J gene: TRBJ2-7; D gene: -; V gene: TRBV21-1
CDR3 protein: CASSSRPRGFTYEQYF; CDR3 DNA: TGTGCCAGCAGCTCGAGACCTAGGGGATTTACCTACGAGCAGTACTTC; clone size: many; J gene: TRBJ2-7; D gene: -; V gene: TRBV11-2
CDR3 protein: CATNLGGTDTQYF; CDR3 DNA: TGTGCCACCAATCTAGGCGGCACAGATACGCAGTATTTT; clone size: -; J gene: TRBJ2-3; D gene: -; V gene: TRBV10-3
CDR3 protein: CASSTRTLATYEQYF; CDR3 DNA: TGTGCCAGCAGCACCAGGACCCTAGCGACCTACGAGCAGTACTTC; clone size: -; J gene: TRBJ2-7; D gene: -; V gene: TRBV7-2
CDR3 protein: CASSLPPGFGAFF; CDR3 DNA: TGTGCCAGCAGCTTGCCGCCAGGGTTTGGGGCTTTCTTT; clone size: few; J gene: TRBJ1-1; D gene: -; V gene: TRBV5-8
CDR3 protein: CASSPGVYNEQFF; CDR3 DNA: TGTGCCAGCAGCCCCGGCGTCTACAATGAGCAGTTCTTC; clone size: many; J gene: TRBJ2-1; D gene: -; V gene: TRBV5-5
CDR3 protein: CASSHGTSGRYNEQFF; CDR3 DNA: TGTGCCAGTAGCCACGGGACTAGCGGGAGATACAATGAGCAGTTCTTC; clone size: -; J gene: TRBJ2-1; D gene: TRBD2; V gene: TRBV19
CDR3 protein: CASSPFWLAGVKYEQYF; CDR3 DNA: TGTGCCAGCAGTCCCTTCTGGCTAGCGGGAGTCAAGTACGAGCAGTACTTC; clone size: few; J gene: TRBJ2-7; D gene: TRBD2; V gene: TRBV27
CDR3 protein: CASSTRDYGYTF; CDR3 DNA: TGTGCCAGCAGTACCCGGGACTATGGCTACACCTTC; clone size: -; J gene: TRBJ1-2; D gene: -; V gene: TRBV6-5
CDR3 protein: CSASGGGGLSYNEQFF; CDR3 DNA: TGCAGTGCTAGTGGGGGGGGAGGCCTCTCCTACAATGAGCAGTTCTTC; clone size: -; J gene: TRBJ2-1; D gene: TRBD2; V gene: TRBV20-1
CDR3 protein: CASSTTNWGAGSYEQYF; CDR3 DNA: TGCGCCAGCAGCACCACAAATTGGGGCGCGGGCTCCTACGAGCAGTACTTC; clone size: -; J gene: TRBJ2-7; D gene: -; V gene: TRBV5-1
CDR3 protein: CAWSPRTPLAYEQYF; CDR3 DNA: TGTGCCTGGAGCCCCCGGACCCCTCTGGCCTACGAGCAGTACTTC; clone size: few; J gene: TRBJ2-7; D gene: -; V gene: TRBV30
CDR3 protein: CASSLDVVYDYEQYF; CDR3 DNA: TGCGCCAGCAGCTTGGACGTGGTTTACGATTACGAGCAGTACTTC; clone size: -; J gene: TRBJ2-7; D gene: -; V gene: TRBV5-1
CDR3 protein: CSAAGVSGANVLTF; CDR3 DNA: TGCAGTGCAGCAGGAGTTTCTGGGGCCAACGTCCTGACTTTC; clone size: many; J gene: TRBJ2-6; D gene: -; V gene: TRBV20-1
CDR3 protein: CASSWMTSGTYEQYF; CDR3 DNA: TGTGCCAGCAGCTGGATGACTAGCGGTACCTACGAGCAGTACTTC; clone size: -; J gene: TRBJ2-7; D gene: TRBD2; V gene: TRBV7-2
CDR3 protein: CASSFGIRGSFPGELFF; CDR3 DNA: TGTGCCAGCAGTTTCGGGATTCGGGGATCGTTTCCCGGGGAGCTGTTTTTT; clone size: -; J gene: TRBJ2-2; D gene: -; V gene: TRBV12-3/TRBV12-4
CDR3 protein: CASSSPSWELFF; CDR3 DNA: TGTGCCAGCAGCTCCCCATCGTGGGAGCTGTTTTTT; clone size: few; J gene: TRBJ2-2; D gene: -; V gene: TRBV5-5
CDR3 protein: CASSLRQGSSYEQYF; CDR3 DNA: TGTGCCAGCAGCTTAAGACAGGGCAGCTCCTACGAGCAGTACTTC; clone size: many; J gene: TRBJ2-7; D gene: TRBD1; V gene: TRBV7-2
CDR3 protein: CASSDLGAGVNEQFF; CDR3 DNA: TGTGCCAGCAGTGACCTGGGGGCGGGGGTCAATGAGCAGTTCTTC; clone size: -; J gene: TRBJ2-1; D gene: -; V gene: TRBV27
CDR3 protein: CASSLEEQFF; CDR3 DNA: TGTGCCAGCTCTCTGGAAGAGCAGTTCTTC; clone size: -; J gene: TRBJ2-1; D gene: -; V gene: TRBV7-2
CDR3 protein: CASSLIGQTVDNEQFF; CDR3 DNA: TGTGCCAGCAGCCTTATAGGACAGACCGTGGACAATGAGCAGTTCTTC; clone size: many; J gene: TRBJ2-1; D gene: -; V gene: TRBV7-3
CDR3 protein: CASEVGGPSYNEQFF; CDR3 DNA: TGTGCCAGCGAAGTGGGGGGCCCCTCCTACAATGAGCAGTTCTTC; clone size: few; J gene: TRBJ2-1; D gene: -; V gene: TRBV28
CDR3 protein: CSAITGGWYGYTF; CDR3 DNA: TGCAGTGCTATAACAGGGGGCTGGTATGGCTACACCTTC; clone size: -; J gene: TRBJ1-2; D gene: TRBD1; V gene: TRBV20-1
CDR3 protein: CSARGGDTDTQYF; CDR3 DNA: TGCAGCGCCCGGGGAGGGGACACAGATACGCAGTATTTT; clone size: -; J gene: TRBJ2-3; D gene: TRBD2; V gene: TRBV29-1
CDR3 protein: CSASDYVQYF; CDR3 DNA: TGCAGCGCCTCTGATTACGTTCAGTACTTC; clone size: many; J gene: TRBJ2-4; D gene: -; V gene: TRBV29-1
CDR3 protein: CASSTLAEWETQYF; CDR3 DNA: TGTGCCAGCAGCACTTTAGCGGAGTGGGAGACCCAGTACTTC; clone size: -; J gene: TRBJ2-5; D gene: -; V gene: TRBV21-1
CDR3 protein: CATSDSGRAYGYTF; CDR3 DNA: TGTGCCACCAGTGATTCCGGACGAGCCTATGGCTACACCTTC; clone size: few; J gene: TRBJ1-2; D gene: -; V gene: TRBV24-1
CDR3 protein: CASSESLARVNEQFF; CDR3 DNA: TGTGCCAGCAGTGAAAGTCTAGCACGGGTCAATGAGCAGTTCTTC; clone size: few; J gene: TRBJ2-1; D gene: -; V gene: TRBV6-1
CDR3 protein: CATSSARIGNSPLHF; CDR3 DNA: TGTGCCACCAGCAGCGCGCGGATCGGTAATTCACCCCTCCACTTT; clone size: -; J gene: TRBJ1-6; D gene: -; V gene: TRBV15
CDR3 protein: CASSLARTGYTGELFF; CDR3 DNA: TGTGCCAGCAGCTTAGCGCGGACAGGGTACACCGGGGAGCTGTTTTTT; clone size: -; J gene: TRBJ2-2; D gene: TRBD1; V gene: TRBV7-8
CDR3 protein: CASSQPRDGRNIQYF; CDR3 DNA: TGTGCCAGCAGCCAACCCAGGGATGGGCGGAACATTCAGTACTTC; clone size: few; J gene: TRBJ2-4; D gene: -; V gene: TRBV7-6
CDR3 protein: CASSMTGARETQYF; CDR3 DNA: TGCGCCAGCAGTATGACAGGGGCGAGAGAGACCCAGTACTTC; clone size: -; J gene: TRBJ2-5; D gene: TRBD1; V gene: TRBV5-1
CDR3 protein: CASKVGGTGELFF; CDR3 DNA: TGTGCCAGCAAAGTCGGGGGCACCGGGGAGCTGTTTTTT; clone size: many; J gene: TRBJ2-2; D gene: -; V gene: TRBV28
CDR3 protein: CASSRNQRETQYF; CDR3 DNA: TGCGCCAGCAGCCGCAACCAAAGGGAGACCCAGTACTTC; clone size: once; J gene: TRBJ2-5; D gene: -; V gene: TRBV4-1
CDR3 protein: CASSLFAWGQGDEKLFF; CDR3 DNA: TGTGCCAGCAGTTTATTCGCGTGGGGACAGGGAGATGAAAAACTGTTTTTT; clone size: many; J gene: TRBJ1-4; D gene: TRBD1; V gene: TRBV12-3/TRBV12-4
CDR3 protein: CASSQGQGLAKNIQYF; CDR3 DNA: TGTGCCAGCAGCCAGGGACAGGGGTTAGCCAAAAACATTCAGTACTTC; clone size: -; J gene: TRBJ2-4; D gene: TRBD1; V gene: TRBV14
CDR3 protein: CASSPPGRNEKLFF; CDR3 DNA: TGCGCCAGCAGCCCCCCTGGACGAAATGAAAAACTGTTTTTT; clone size: many; J gene: TRBJ1-4; D gene: -; V gene: TRBV4-1
CDR3 protein: CASTTGTYEQYF; CDR3 DNA: TGTGCCAGCACAACAGGGACCTACGAGCAGTACTTC; clone size: -; J gene: TRBJ2-7; D gene: -; V gene: TRBV6-2/TRBV6-3